Listed here are 3 T cell receptor beta chains from one sample, sequenced in a study of cytomegalovirus exposure and HLA in healthy donors. Vbeta (60) and Jbeta (13) primers were used in the PCR. The data were produced by immunoSEQ multiplex PCR, yet TCRdb's version contains in-frame clones alone and is incomplete. There are roughly 150,000 clones in the sample; over 70% occur only once, and approximately 7% lies in the top ten. Sequenced input: PBMCs. These receptors were taken from a woman between 40 and 50 years old in good health and CMV-seropositive.

In DNA form, the CDR3 reads TGTGCCAGCAGCCAAGCTCAGGGGCTCTCTCGTACAGATACGCAGTATTTT. This sequence encodes CASSQAQGLSRTDTQYF. The gene calls are TRBV4-2 and TRBJ2-3; maybe TRBD1 (6 bases). V lost 1 base and J lost 3, with 17 bases in between. This CDR3 region has 17 residues. Looked up from germline, CDR1 is LGHNA and CDR2 is YNFKEQ.

In DNA, the CDR3 is TGTGCCAGCAGTGAGAGGGGGGGGACAGGGTTGAGCACTGAAGCTTTCTTT. Translation gives CASSERGGTGLSTEAFF. This rearrangement joins TRBV28 to TRBJ1-1; TRBD1 matches 9 bases. V gave up 5 bases and J gave up 4 bases; unmatched junction bases: 14. The CDR3 loop spans 17 amino acids. Germline V gives CDR1 MDHEN, CDR2 SYDVKM.

The chain joins TRBV5-4 to TRBJ1-1; 10 bases agree with TRBD1. CDR3 length: 13 amino acids. J gave up 4 bases and V 6 bases, and 3 bases lay outside the gene matches. CDR1 and CDR2 (germline): SGHNT, YYREEE (reference sequence). The CDR3: CASTDRGSTEAFF. The CDR3 DNA follows: TGTGCCAGCACGGACAGGGGGAGCACTGAAGCTTTCTTT. Using reference TRBV5-4 and TRBJ1-1 for the parts outside the CDR3, the full variable domain is ETGVTQSPTHLIKTRGQQVTLRCSSQSGHNTVSWYQQALGQGPQFIFQYYREEENGRGNFPPRFSGLQFPNYSSELNVNALELDDSALYLCASTDRGSTEAFFGQGTRLTVV.